Sequencing of this T cell receptor (beta chain) was carried out in a study of T cells in Graves' hyperthyroidism and ophthalmopathy. This clonotype was detected many times. V lost 6 bases and J lost 9, with 18 bases in between. The germline V gene encodes CDR1 SNHLY and CDR2 FYNNEI. The length of the CDR3 is 14 residues. In the ophthalmopathy cohort, Clinical Activity Score was at least 3, NOSPECS grade at least 4, and duration under 3 months. PBMCs were collected from a roughly 10 ml volume of fresh peripheral blood. Amplification yielded TCR beta CDR3 regions, with RNA transcripts as the source. The HTBI primer set drove a first-round RT-PCR of the TCR CDR3. TCRdb processed the multiplex PCR reads anew with MiXCR; each CDR3 protein has one entry. The sample lists about 600,000 distinct CDR3 sequences, 14% occurring once.

The sequence was obtained from a woman in her late teens or twenties with Graves' ophthalmopathy. Input material: blood. This chain uses TRBV2 with TRBJ1-5, with D hard to call. CDR3 DNA sequence: TGTGCCAGCAGGTTAGATTCCTGGTCCGGGCCCCAGCATTTT. This encodes CASRLDSWSGPQHF.